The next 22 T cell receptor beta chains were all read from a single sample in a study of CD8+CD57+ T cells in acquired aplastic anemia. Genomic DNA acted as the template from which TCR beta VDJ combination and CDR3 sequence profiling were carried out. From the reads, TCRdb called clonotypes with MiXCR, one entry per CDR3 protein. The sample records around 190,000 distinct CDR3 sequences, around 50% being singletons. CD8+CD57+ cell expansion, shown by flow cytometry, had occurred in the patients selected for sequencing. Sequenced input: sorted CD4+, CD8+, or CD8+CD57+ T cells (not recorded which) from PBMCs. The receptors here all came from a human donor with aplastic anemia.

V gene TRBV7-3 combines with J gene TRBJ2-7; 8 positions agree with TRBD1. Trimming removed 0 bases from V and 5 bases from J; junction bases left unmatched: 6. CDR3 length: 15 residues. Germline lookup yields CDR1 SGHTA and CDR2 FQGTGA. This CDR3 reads CASSLTPGGIDEQYF. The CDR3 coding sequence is TGTGCCAGCAGCTTAACCCCAGGGGGCATCGACGAGCAGTACTTC.

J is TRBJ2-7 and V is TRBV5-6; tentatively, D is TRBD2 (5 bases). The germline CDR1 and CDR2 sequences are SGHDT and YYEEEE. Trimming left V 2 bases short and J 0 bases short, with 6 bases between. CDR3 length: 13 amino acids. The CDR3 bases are TGTGCCAGCAGCTTCGGGGTCTCCTACGAGCAGTACTTC. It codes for CASSFGVSYEQYF.

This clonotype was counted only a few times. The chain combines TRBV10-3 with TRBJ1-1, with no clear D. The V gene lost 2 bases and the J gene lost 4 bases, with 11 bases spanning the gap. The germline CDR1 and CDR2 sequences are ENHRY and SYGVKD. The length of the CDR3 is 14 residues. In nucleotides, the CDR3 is TGTGCCATCAGTGAGCCTGGGGATGGCACTGAAGCTTTCTTT. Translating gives CAISEPGDGTEAFF.

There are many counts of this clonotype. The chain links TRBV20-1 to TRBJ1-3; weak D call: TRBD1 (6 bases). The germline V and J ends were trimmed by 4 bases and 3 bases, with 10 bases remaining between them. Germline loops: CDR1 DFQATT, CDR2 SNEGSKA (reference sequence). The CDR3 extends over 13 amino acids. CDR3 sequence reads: CSANPQGGNTIYF. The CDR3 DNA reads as TGCAGTGCTAATCCACAGGGTGGAAACACCATATATTTT.

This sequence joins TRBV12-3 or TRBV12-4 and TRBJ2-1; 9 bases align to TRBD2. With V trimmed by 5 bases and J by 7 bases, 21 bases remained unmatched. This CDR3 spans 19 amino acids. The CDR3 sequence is CASSRGGTSGQRLVNEQFF. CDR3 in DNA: TGTGCCAGCAGTCGTGGGGGAACTAGCGGGCAACGCTTAGTAAATGAGCAGTTCTTC.

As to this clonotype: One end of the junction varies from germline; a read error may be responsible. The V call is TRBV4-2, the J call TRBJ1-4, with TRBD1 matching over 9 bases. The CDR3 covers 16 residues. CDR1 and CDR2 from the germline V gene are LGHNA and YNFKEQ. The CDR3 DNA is TGTGCCAGCAGCCAAGATCCAGGGGACAGGGTCGAAAAACTGGTTTTT. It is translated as CASSQDPGDRVEKLVF.

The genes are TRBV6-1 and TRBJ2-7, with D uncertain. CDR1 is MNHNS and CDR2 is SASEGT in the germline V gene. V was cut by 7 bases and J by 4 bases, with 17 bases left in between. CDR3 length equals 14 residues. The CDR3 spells CASIRQKGVYEQYF. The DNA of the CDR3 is TGTGCCAGCATTCGGCAGAAAGGAGTGTACGAGCAGTACTTC.

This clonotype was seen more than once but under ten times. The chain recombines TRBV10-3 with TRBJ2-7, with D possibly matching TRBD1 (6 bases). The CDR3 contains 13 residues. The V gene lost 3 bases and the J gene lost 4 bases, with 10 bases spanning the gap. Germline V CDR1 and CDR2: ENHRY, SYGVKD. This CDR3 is CAISDQGQYEQYF. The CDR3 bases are TGTGCCATCAGTGACCAGGGGCAGTACGAGCAGTACTTC.

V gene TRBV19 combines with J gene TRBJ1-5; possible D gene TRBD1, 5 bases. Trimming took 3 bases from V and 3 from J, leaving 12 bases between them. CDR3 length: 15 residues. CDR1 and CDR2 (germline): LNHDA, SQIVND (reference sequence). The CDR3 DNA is TGTGCCAGTAGTATCTCCAGGGCCGTCAATCAGCCCCAGCATTTT. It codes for CASSISRAVNQPQHF.

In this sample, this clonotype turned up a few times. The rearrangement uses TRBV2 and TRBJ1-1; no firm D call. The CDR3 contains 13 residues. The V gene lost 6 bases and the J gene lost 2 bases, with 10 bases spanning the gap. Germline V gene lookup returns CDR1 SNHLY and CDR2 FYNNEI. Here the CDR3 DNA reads TGTGCCAGCAGAGATAACGCTAACACTGAAGCTTTCTTT. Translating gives CASRDNANTEAFF.

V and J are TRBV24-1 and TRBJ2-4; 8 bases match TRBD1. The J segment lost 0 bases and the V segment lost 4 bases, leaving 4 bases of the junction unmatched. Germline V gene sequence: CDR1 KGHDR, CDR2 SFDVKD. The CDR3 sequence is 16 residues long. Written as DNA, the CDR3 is TGTGCCACCAGTGACAGGGGGCGCCCAGCCAAAAACATTCAGTACTTC. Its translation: CATSDRGRPAKNIQYF.

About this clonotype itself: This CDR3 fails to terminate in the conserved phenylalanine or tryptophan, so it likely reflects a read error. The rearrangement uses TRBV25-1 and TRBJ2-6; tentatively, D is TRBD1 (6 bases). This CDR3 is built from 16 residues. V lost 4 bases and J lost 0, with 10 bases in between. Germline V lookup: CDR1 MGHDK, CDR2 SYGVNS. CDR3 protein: CASSGHRVSGANVLTL. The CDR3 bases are TGTGCCAGCAGTGGACACAGGGTCTCTGGGGCCAACGTCCTGACTCTC.

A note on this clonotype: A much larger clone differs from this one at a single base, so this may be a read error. CDR3 nucleotide sequence: TGCGCCAGCAGTGATCGGTTCGGGCGGGGGGGTACAGAGGCCCAGTACTTC. Protein sequence: CASSDRFGRGGTEAQYF. The chain is built from TRBV10-1 and TRBJ2-5; 9 bases align to TRBD2. The CDR3 runs 17 residues. Germline loops: CDR1 WNHNN, CDR2 SYGVQD (reference sequence).

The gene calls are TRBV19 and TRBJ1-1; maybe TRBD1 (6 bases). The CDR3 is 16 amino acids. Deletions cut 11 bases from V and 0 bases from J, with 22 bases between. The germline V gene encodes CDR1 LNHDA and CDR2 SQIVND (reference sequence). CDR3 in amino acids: CASNAQGLLVNTEAFF. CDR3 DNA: TGTGCCTCTAACGCCCAGGGGTTGTTGGTGAACACTGAAGCTTTCTTT.

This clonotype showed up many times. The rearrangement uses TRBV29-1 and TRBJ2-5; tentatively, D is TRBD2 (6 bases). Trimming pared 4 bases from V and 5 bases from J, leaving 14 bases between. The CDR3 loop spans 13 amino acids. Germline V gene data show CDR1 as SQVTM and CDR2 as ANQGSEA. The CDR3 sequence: CSVAAAGRETQYF. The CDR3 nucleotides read TGCAGCGTTGCGGCGGCAGGGAGGGAGACCCAGTACTTC.

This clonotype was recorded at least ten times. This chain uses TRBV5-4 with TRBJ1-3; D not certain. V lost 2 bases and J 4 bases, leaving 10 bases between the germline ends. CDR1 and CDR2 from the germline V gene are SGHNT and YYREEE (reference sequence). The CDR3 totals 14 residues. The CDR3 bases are TGTGCCAGCAGCTTTGCGGGCGACGGAAACACCATATATTTT. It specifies CASSFAGDGNTIYF.

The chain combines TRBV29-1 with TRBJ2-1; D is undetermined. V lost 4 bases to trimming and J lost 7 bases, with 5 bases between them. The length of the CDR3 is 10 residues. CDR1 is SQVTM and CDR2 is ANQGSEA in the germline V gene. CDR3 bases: TGCAGCGTTGCCTCGAATGAGCAGTTCTTC. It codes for CSVASNEQFF.

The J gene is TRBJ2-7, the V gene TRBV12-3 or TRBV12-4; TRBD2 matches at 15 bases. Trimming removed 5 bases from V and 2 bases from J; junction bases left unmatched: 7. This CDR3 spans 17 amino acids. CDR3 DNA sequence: TGTGCCAGCAGTCGGACTAGCGGGGGGGCACACCCCTACGAGCAGTACTTC. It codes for CASSRTSGGAHPYEQYF.

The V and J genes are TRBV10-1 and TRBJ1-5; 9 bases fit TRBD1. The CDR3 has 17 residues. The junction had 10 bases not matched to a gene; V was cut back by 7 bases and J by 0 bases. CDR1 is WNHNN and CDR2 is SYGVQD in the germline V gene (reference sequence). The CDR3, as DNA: TGCGCCAGCACCCTACAGGGGGCAATCCTTAGCAATCAGCCCCAGCATTTT. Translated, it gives CASTLQGAILSNQPQHF.

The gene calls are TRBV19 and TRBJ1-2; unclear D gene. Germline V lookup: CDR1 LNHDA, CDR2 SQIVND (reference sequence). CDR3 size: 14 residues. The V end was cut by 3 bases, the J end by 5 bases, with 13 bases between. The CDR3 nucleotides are TGTGCCAGTAGTATCGAAGTGGGTTTATATGGCTACACCTTC. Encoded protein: CASSIEVGLYGYTF.

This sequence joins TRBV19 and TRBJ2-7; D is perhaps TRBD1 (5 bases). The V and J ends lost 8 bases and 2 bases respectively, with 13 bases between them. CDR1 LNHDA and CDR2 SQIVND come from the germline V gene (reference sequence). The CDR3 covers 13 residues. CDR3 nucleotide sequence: TGTGCCAGTGCCCAAGGGGCTCCCTACGAGCAGTACTTC. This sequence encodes CASAQGAPYEQYF.

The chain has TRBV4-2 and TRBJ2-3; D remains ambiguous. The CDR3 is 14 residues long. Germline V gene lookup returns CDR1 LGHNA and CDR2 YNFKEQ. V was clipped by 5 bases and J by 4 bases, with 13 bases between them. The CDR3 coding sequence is TGTGCCAGCAGCTACGGTGCGGCTTCAGATACGCAGTATTTT. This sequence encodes CASSYGAASDTQYF.